The 15 T cell receptor beta chains reported below all come from one sample, sequenced in a study of cytomegalovirus exposure and HLA in healthy donors. PCR was performed using 60 Vbeta and 13 Jbeta primers. Some clones are missing from TCRdb's copy, which holds only in-frame ones; the method was immunoSEQ multiplex PCR. The sample table includes tens of thousands of clones. Sample: PBMCs. These receptors were collected from a middle-aged man in good health and CMV-seronegative.

The CDR3 sequence is CASSQGDREGYTF. The CDR3 DNA reads TGTGCCAGCAGCCAAGGGGACAGAGAAGGCTACACCTTC. The genes are TRBV4-2 and TRBJ1-2; the match to TRBD1 covers 7 bases. Trimming took 1 base from V and 8 from J; bases not matched to a gene: 4. CDR1 is LGHNA and CDR2 is YNFKEQ in the germline V gene. CDR3 length equals 13 residues.

The chain has TRBV5-6 and TRBJ1-5; TRBD1 is a possible D gene (6 bases). Deletions cut 4 bases from V and 5 bases from J, with 19 bases between. Per germline, CDR1 SGHDT and CDR2 YYEEEE. CDR3 length equals 16 residues. This chain's CDR3 is CASSLGTGIGDQPQHF. The CDR3, as DNA: TGTGCCAGCAGCCTGGGTACAGGGATAGGTGATCAGCCCCAGCATTTT.

Written as DNA, the CDR3 is TGTGCCAGCAGTAAACGGGGGGACGCCTACAATGAGCAGTTCTTC. As protein: CASSKRGDAYNEQFF. The genes are TRBV9 and TRBJ2-1, with TRBD2 identical over 7 bases. CDR1 and CDR2 (germline): SGDLS, YYNGEE. CDR3 size: 15 residues. V shed 5 bases, J shed 2 bases, and the junction held 7 bases outside the gene matches.

This chain links TRBV5-6 with TRBJ2-4; possible D gene TRBD2, 5 bases. The CDR3 totals 14 residues. The germline V gene has CDR1 SGHDT and CDR2 YYEEEE. Trimming took off 3 bases at V and 7 bases at J, with 14 bases between the two ends. The CDR3 DNA reads TGTGCCAGCAGCTCGCAACGACCGGGGAACATTCAGTACTTC. Translated, it gives CASSSQRPGNIQYF.

V gene TRBV19 combines with J gene TRBJ1-1; D gene unclear. The CDR3 covers 12 residues. Deletions cut 4 bases from V and 5 bases from J, with 8 bases between. Germline CDR1 reads LNHDA; CDR2 reads SQIVND (reference sequence). The CDR3 bases are TGTGCCAGTAGTAGAGGGTTTACTGAAGCTTTCTTT. This gives the protein CASSRGFTEAFF.

V is TRBV6-6 and J is TRBJ1-2, with TRBD1 matching over 7 bases. The CDR3 loop spans 13 amino acids. Germline V gene data show CDR1 as MNHNY and CDR2 as SVGAGI (reference sequence). With V trimmed by 7 bases and J by 2 bases, 4 bases remained unmatched. The CDR3 DNA is TGTGCCAGCAATGAACAGGGGAACTATGGCTACACCTTC. Its translation: CASNEQGNYGYTF.

The chain's CDR3 is CASSPLEGVKDEQYF. CDR3 DNA: TGTGCCAGCTCACCTTTGGAAGGGGTCAAGGACGAGCAGTACTTC. This sequence joins TRBV18 and TRBJ2-5; a possible D gene is TRBD1 (5 bases). TRBJ2-7 matches the DNA end more closely, so the J call is doubtful. The CDR3 has 15 amino acids. Germline loops: CDR1 KGHSH, CDR2 LQKENI.

This chain joins TRBV9 and TRBJ2-3, with 8 bases that match TRBD2. The CDR3 is 15 residues long. The J segment lost 6 bases and the V segment lost 4 bases, leaving 10 bases of the junction unmatched. Germline lookup yields CDR1 SGDLS and CDR2 YYNGEE. The CDR3 bases are TGTGCCAGCAGCCCGCCGGGACTAGTCTTTGATACGCAGTATTTT. Amino acids: CASSPPGLVFDTQYF.

CDR3 DNA: TGTGCCAGCAGTGGAATAGTAATCGGGGAGACCCAGTACTTC. Its translation: CASSGIVIGETQYF. This chain joins TRBV6-5 and TRBJ2-5; D is uncertain. CDR3 length equals 14 residues. V was pared by 5 bases and J by 5 bases, with 15 bases between. Germline V gene data show CDR1 as MNHEY and CDR2 as SVGAGI.

The rearrangement joins TRBV5-1 to TRBJ2-7; TRBD2 might be the D (6 bases). The germline CDR1 and CDR2 sequences are SGHRS and YFSETQ. The CDR3 totals 16 residues. Between the trimmed V and J ends, which lost 0 bases and 1 base, there was a span of 14 bases. The CDR3 sequence is CASSLALASPSYEQYF. DNA of the CDR3: TGCGCCAGCAGCTTGGCGCTAGCGAGTCCGTCCTACGAGCAGTACTTC.

The chain carries TRBV5-4 and TRBJ2-7, with D tentatively TRBD2 (6 bases). V lost 3 bases and J 1 base, leaving 11 bases between the germline ends. Per the germline V gene, CDR1 is SGHNT and CDR2 is YYREEE (reference sequence). This CDR3 has 14 amino acids. The CDR3 here is CASSYLGGSYEQYF. The CDR3 DNA sequence: TGTGCCAGCAGCTATTTGGGGGGATCCTACGAGCAGTACTTC.

This chain joins TRBV25-1 and TRBJ1-4; TRBD1 might be the D (5 bases). V was clipped by 1 base and J by 8 bases, with 14 bases between them. CDR1 and CDR2 from the germline V gene are MGHDK and SYGVNS. CDR3 size: 15 residues. The CDR3 protein is CASSESQGQGEKLFF. The DNA for the CDR3 is TGTGCCAGCAGTGAATCTCAGGGCCAAGGGGAAAAACTGTTTTTT.

CDR3 DNA: TGTGCCAGCAGCCAAGGGTGGAACGGGGAGTACAATGAGCAGTTCTTC. It encodes CASSQGWNGEYNEQFF. The chain couples TRBV4-2 to TRBJ2-1; D possibly corresponds to TRBD2 (5 bases). The germline CDR1 and CDR2 sequences are LGHNA and YNFKEQ. V was clipped by 1 base and J by 4 bases, with 14 bases between them. CDR3 length equals 16 residues.

Note on this clone: The missing conserved phenylalanine or tryptophan at the end of this CDR3 makes a read error likely. The V and J genes are TRBV4-1 and TRBJ1-5; no firm D call. Germline CDR1 MGHRA, CDR2 YSYEKL. V was pared by 0 bases and J by 5 bases, with 11 bases between. The CDR3 extends over 15 amino acids. CDR3 DNA: TGCGCCAGCAGCCAAGATGAGACAAATTATCAGCCCCAGCATCTT. This sequence encodes CASSQDETNYQPQHL.

The chain uses TRBV4-2 and TRBJ1-1, with D possibly matching TRBD1 (5 bases). V shed 0 bases and J shed 3 bases, with 11 bases lying between them. The CDR3 has 15 amino acids. Germline V CDR1 and CDR2: LGHNA, YNFKEQ. CDR3 sequence: CASSQDSGGDTEAFF. The CDR3 DNA reads TGTGCCAGCAGCCAAGATTCAGGAGGGGACACTGAAGCTTTCTTT.